This T cell receptor beta chain was sequenced during a study of blood T cell repertoires in COVID-19. Profiled with immunoSEQ multiplex PCR; TCRdb holds only in-frame clones, not every one. In the table there are around 100,000 clones, about 90% of which are singletons. Germline-derived CDR1 and CDR2 are MNHEY and SMNVEV (reference sequence). The length of the CDR3 is 13 residues. Trimming cost V 4 bases and J 2 bases, with 5 bases left between them. This chain connects TRBV27 to TRBJ2-2, with unresolved D. Source material: peripheral blood. The sequence was collected from a man aged 18 to 29 with acute or convalescent COVID-19. CDR3 sequence reads: CASSSSNTGELFF. The CDR3 DNA is TGTGCCAGCAGTTCCAGTAACACCGGGGAGCTGTTTTTT.